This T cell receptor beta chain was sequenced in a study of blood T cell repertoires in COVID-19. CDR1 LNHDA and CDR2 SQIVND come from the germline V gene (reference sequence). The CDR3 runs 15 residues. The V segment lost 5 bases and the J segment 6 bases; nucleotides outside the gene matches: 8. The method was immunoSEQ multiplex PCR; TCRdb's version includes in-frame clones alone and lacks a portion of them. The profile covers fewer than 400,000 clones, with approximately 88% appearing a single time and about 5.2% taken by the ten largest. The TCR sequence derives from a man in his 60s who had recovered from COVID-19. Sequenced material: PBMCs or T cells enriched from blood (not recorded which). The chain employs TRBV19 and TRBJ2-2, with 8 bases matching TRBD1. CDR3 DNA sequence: TGTGCCAGTAGTTTTCTGGGCAGGGGGCCCGGGGAGCTGTTTTTT. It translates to CASSFLGRGPGELFF.